This T cell receptor (beta chain) derives from a study of blood T cell repertoires in COVID-19. Methods used by the authors: How many nucleated cells were present was estimated from reference gene primer amplification. Assay: immunoSEQ multiplex PCR; the TCRdb copy retains only in-frame clones and omits some. V and J calls and clone size are those listed in that table; D and trimming were worked out from the DNA. The sample lists 130,000 or so clones; approximately 87% were seen once. The CDR3 length is 16 residues. The germline CDR1 and CDR2 sequences are MDHEN and SYDVKM. The ends were cut back, 3 bases at V and 0 bases at J, with 12 bases in the middle.

Sequenced: peripheral blood. The TCR comes from a man between 65 and 85 years old with active COVID-19. The rearrangement joins TRBV28 to TRBJ1-5, with D tentatively TRBD1 (5 bases). The CDR3 sequence: CASSFGGLASNQPQHF. The CDR3 nucleotides are TGTGCCAGCAGTTTCGGGGGACTGGCTAGCAATCAGCCCCAGCATTTT.